This paragraph covers one T cell receptor (beta chain) sequence. V lost 5 bases and J lost 5, with 18 bases in between. Germline assignment: CDR1 SEHNR and CDR2 FQNEAQ (reference sequence). The CDR3 contains 15 residues. In Seattle, patients joined the study during active infection and were tracked longitudinally. The data derive from a study of blood T cell repertoires in COVID-19. Turning to the study itself: Samples taken during acute and convalescent COVID-19 were collected in the United States, Italy and Spain. PBMCs, B-cell-depleted T cells, or T cells provided the cDNA or gDNA that made up the material.

Original methodology: Estimation of nucleated cell counts relied on the amplification of reference gene primers. TCRdb's table, derived via immunoSEQ multiplex PCR, lists solely in-frame clones and lacks some. V and J calls and clone size are given by that table; D and trimming were obtained from the DNA. The data show around 160,000 clones, 85% to 95% seen once. Sequenced input: peripheral blood. The chain combines TRBV7-9 with TRBJ2-5, with D tentatively TRBD1 (7 bases). The sequence derives from a woman aged 60-70 years with COVID-19, enrolled during active disease. The CDR3: CASSHAQGGMETQYF. In nucleotides, the CDR3 is TGTGCCAGCAGCCATGCCCAGGGGGGCATGGAGACCCAGTACTTC.